A single sample is the source of the 14 T cell receptor beta chains below, sequenced in a study of control samples from healthy donors and cancer patients. Sequenced by immunoSEQ multiplex PCR; TCRdb stores in-frame clones only, minus some. The sample shows about 44,000 clones, around 75% of them seen only once. Specimen: formalin-fixed, paraffin-embedded tissue. Receptors were obtained from a male donor with melanoma.

This sequence joins TRBV19 and TRBJ2-7; weak D call: TRBD1 (6 bases). CDR1 is LNHDA, CDR2 SQIVND, per germline (reference sequence). V gave up 8 bases and J gave up 2 bases, with 16 bases separating them. The length of the CDR3 is 14 residues. The CDR3 coding sequence is TGTGCCAGTTCATCCGGGACACGAACCTACGAGCAGTACTTC. This translates into CASSSGTRTYEQYF.

Concerning this clone: Other DNA sequences in the same sample also yield this CDR3. This chain connects TRBV11-2 to TRBJ1-5; perhaps TRBD1 as D (5 bases). V was shortened by 5 bases and J by 6 bases, with 11 bases between the two germline ends. The length of the CDR3 is 13 residues. In germline, CDR1 is SGHAT, CDR2 FQNNGV. CDR3 in amino acids: CASSLGVSQPQHF. The CDR3 DNA follows: TGTGCCAGCAGCCTAGGGGTGTCTCAGCCCCAGCATTTT. Variable domain in full (rest from reference TRBV11-2 and TRBJ1-5): EAGVAQSPRYKIIEKRQSVAFWCNPISGHATLYWYQQILGQGPKLLIQFQNNGVVDDSQLPKDRFSAERLKGVDSTLKIQPAKLEDSAVYLCASSLGVSQPQHFGDGTRLSIL.

This clone was counted once. The CDR3 spells CASSFGPTDTQYF. The CDR3 coding sequence is TGTGCCAGCAGTTTCGGGCCCACAGATACGCAGTATTTT. The genes are TRBV12-3 or TRBV12-4 and TRBJ2-3, with unresolved D. The CDR3 loop spans 13 amino acids. V lost 3 bases, J lost 2 bases, and 6 bases lay in between.

V is TRBV6-6 and J is TRBJ2-1; TRBD2 is a possible D gene (5 bases). CDR3 length equals 16 residues. V dropped 5 bases and J dropped 4 bases, with 18 bases sitting between them. CDR1 is MNHNY, CDR2 SVGAGI, per germline (reference sequence). The CDR3 loop is CASSPYFSVGYNEQFF. In DNA, the CDR3 is TGTGCCAGCAGTCCCTATTTTAGCGTAGGATACAATGAGCAGTTCTTC.

Of note for this clone: Since a much larger clone is just one base distant, this may be a read error. V and J are TRBV24-1 and TRBJ2-2; D ambiguous. Germline V gene lookup returns CDR1 KGHDR and CDR2 SFDVKD. The CDR3 has 15 residues. The CDR3 region is CATSDKRIYTEELFF. Here the CDR3 DNA reads TGTGCCACCAGTGATAAACGGATTTACACCGAGGAGCTGTTTTTT.

This chain connects TRBV12-3 or TRBV12-4 to TRBJ2-5; D is undetermined. This CDR3 region has 13 residues. The V gene lost 1 base and the J gene lost 2 bases, with 5 bases spanning the gap. CDR3 DNA sequence: TGTGCCAGCAGTTTAGGGCTACAAGAGACCCAGTACTTC. Its protein product is CASSLGLQETQYF.

The chain uses TRBV6-1 and TRBJ1-4, with 8 nucleotides matching TRBD1. V lost 3 bases to trimming and J lost 5 bases; unmatched junction nucleotides: 2. CDR1 is MNHNS, CDR2 SASEGT, per germline. The CDR3 contains 14 residues. This chain's CDR3 is CASSEWTGNEKLFF. In DNA form, the CDR3 reads TGTGCCAGCAGTGAGTGGACAGGGAATGAAAAACTGTTTTTT.

The chain employs TRBV27 and TRBJ2-1; D uncertain. Trimming stripped 2 bases from V and 7 bases from J, with 6 bases between. Germline CDR1 MNHEY, CDR2 SMNVEV (reference sequence). This CDR3 is 12 amino acids long. The CDR3, as DNA: TGTGCCAGCAGTTTACGTGGGAATGAGCAGTTCTTC. Protein: CASSLRGNEQFF.

At least ten counts were recorded for this clone. The CDR3 sequence: CASNYLTRGGQPQHF. The CDR3 DNA is TGTGCCAGTAACTACCTAACTAGGGGGGGCCAGCCCCAGCATTTT. This chain connects TRBV28 to TRBJ1-5; tentative D call: TRBD1 (6 bases). The V end was cut by 9 bases, the J end by 7 bases, with 22 bases between. This CDR3 spans 15 amino acids. Looked up from germline, CDR1 is MDHEN and CDR2 is SYDVKM.

The chain couples TRBV9 to TRBJ2-4, with a weak D call TRBD2 (7 bases). V was shortened by 4 bases and J by 6 bases, with 20 bases between the two germline ends. The germline V gene has CDR1 SGDLS and CDR2 YYNGEE. The CDR3 is made up of 16 amino acids. CDR3 DNA: TGTGCCAGCAGCCCACCCGGAGGGGGGGCCCCAAACATTCAGTACTTC. Its protein is CASSPPGGGAPNIQYF.

This chain connects TRBV7-3 to TRBJ2-1; D perhaps matches TRBD2 (5 bases). V gave up 4 bases and J gave up 10 bases, with 14 bases separating them. Germline CDR1 SGHTA, CDR2 FQGTGA. The CDR3 contains 13 residues. CDR3 in DNA: TGTGCCAGCAGCTCCGCCCCGAGGGAGGAGCAGTTCTTC. This sequence encodes CASSSAPREEQFF.

This chain joins TRBV7-3 and TRBJ2-1, with TRBD1 matching over 8 bases. The CDR3 length is 16 residues. The germline CDR1 and CDR2 sequences are SGHTA and FQGTGA. V lost 4 bases, J lost 10 bases, and 15 bases stayed unmatched. The CDR3 DNA reads TGTGCCAGCAGCTCGACAGGGGAAGGCTCGGGGGTGGAGCAGTTCTTC. Translating gives CASSSTGEGSGVEQFF.

With regard to this clone: A much more abundant neighbour one base away suggests this may be a read error. Other DNA sequences in the sample encode the same CDR3. The rearrangement uses TRBV27 and TRBJ2-2, with D hard to call. The V gene's germline CDR1 is MNHEY and CDR2 SMNVEV (reference sequence). V dropped 9 bases and J dropped 4 bases, with 15 bases sitting between them. The CDR3 is made up of 14 amino acids. The DNA for the CDR3 is TGTGCCAGTAAAAGTGCAGACACCACCGGGGAGCTGTTTTTT. It yields the protein CASKSADTTGELFF.

V gene TRBV28 combines with J gene TRBJ2-3; 14 bases match TRBD2. The CDR3 is 13 residues long. In germline, CDR1 is MDHEN, CDR2 SYDVKM. Losses at the gene ends were 7 bases for V and 14 bases for J; bases not matched to a gene: 8. The CDR3 bases are TGTGCCAGCACTCCTCCGACTAGCGGGAGGGGGTATTTT. Its protein product is CASTPPTSGRGYF.